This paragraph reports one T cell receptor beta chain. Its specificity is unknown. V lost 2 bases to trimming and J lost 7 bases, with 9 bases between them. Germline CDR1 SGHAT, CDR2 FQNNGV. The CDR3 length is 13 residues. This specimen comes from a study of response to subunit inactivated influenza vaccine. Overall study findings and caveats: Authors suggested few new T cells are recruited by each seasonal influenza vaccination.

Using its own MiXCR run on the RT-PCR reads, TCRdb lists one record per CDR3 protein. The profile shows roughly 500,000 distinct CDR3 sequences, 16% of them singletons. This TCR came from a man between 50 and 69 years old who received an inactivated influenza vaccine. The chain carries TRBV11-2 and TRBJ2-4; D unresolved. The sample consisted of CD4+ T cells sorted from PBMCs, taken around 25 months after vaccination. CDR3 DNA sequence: TGTGCCAGCAGCTTAAACGTGGATAACATTCAGTACTTC. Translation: CASSLNVDNIQYF.